This T cell receptor (beta chain) was sequenced during a study of radiotherapy plus CTLA-4 blockade in lung cancer. Whole-study findings and limits: Response was reportedly best predicted by early blood T cell clone dynamics, with interferon-beta.

Comment on this clone: Its antigen is not identified.

Those with chemo-refractory metastatic non-small-cell lung cancer were treated with focal radiation combined with CTLA-4 blockade using ipilimumab. The CDR3 length is 15 residues. With V trimmed by 2 bases and J by 3 bases, 5 bases remained unmatched. Germline CDR1 and CDR2: SNHLY and FYNNEI. Produced via immunoSEQ multiplex PCR; TCRdb's table is partial and in-frame only. Of more than 90,000 clones detected, 85% to 90% appear once; the ten largest clones hold 4.5% to 5%. The sequencing used peripheral blood, collected from a patient treated with radiotherapy plus ipilimumab. The chain joins TRBV2 to TRBJ2-7; 9 bases fit TRBD2. The sequence was obtained from a human donor with non-small cell lung cancer that progressed on radiotherapy plus ipilimumab. The CDR3 coding sequence is TGTGCCAGCAGTGAACAAGCGGGAGGTTACTACGAGCAGTACTTC. It codes for CASSEQAGGYYEQYF.